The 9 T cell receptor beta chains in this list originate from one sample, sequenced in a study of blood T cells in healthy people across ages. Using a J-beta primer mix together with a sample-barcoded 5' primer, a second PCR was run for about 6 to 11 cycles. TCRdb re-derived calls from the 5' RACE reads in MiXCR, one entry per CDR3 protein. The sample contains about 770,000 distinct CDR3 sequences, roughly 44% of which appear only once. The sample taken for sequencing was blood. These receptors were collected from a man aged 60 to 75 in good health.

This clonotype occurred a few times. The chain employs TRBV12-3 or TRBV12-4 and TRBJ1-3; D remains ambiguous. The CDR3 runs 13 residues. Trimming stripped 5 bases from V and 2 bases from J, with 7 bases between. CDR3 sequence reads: CASSPSAGNTIYF. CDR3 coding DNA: TGTGCCAGCAGTCCGTCGGCTGGAAACACCATATATTTT.

The CDR3 sequence: CASRGTSGASSYNEQFF. The CDR3 coding sequence is TGTGCCAGCAGAGGGACTAGCGGAGCCAGCTCCTACAATGAGCAGTTCTTC. The genes are TRBV27 and TRBJ2-1; 11 positions match TRBD2. In germline, CDR1 is MNHEY, CDR2 SMNVEV (reference sequence). Trimming took 6 bases from V and 0 from J; bases not matched to a gene: 7. The CDR3 has 17 residues.

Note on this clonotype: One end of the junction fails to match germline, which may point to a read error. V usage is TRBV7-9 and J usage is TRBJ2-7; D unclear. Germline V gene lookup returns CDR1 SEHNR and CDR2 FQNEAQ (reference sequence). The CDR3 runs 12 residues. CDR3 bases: TGTGCCAGCAGCTTACACTCCTACGAGCGGTACTTC. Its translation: CASSLHSYERYF.

This chain's CDR3 is CASSPNRGRGEKLFF. As DNA, the CDR3 is TGTGCCAGCAGTCCAAACAGGGGGCGGGGTGAAAAACTGTTTTTT. V gene TRBV28 combines with J gene TRBJ1-4, with 9 bases identical to TRBD1. CDR3 length equals 15 residues. With V trimmed by 5 bases and J by 7 bases, 8 bases remained unmatched. Per the germline V gene, CDR1 is MDHEN and CDR2 is SYDVKM. The variable domain in full, completed from reference TRBV28 and TRBJ1-4, reads DVKVTQSSRYLVKRTGEKVFLECVQDMDHENMFWYRQDPGLGLRLIYFSYDVKMKEKGDIPEGYSVSREKKERFSLILESASTNQTSMYLCASSPNRGRGEKLFFGSGTQLSVL.

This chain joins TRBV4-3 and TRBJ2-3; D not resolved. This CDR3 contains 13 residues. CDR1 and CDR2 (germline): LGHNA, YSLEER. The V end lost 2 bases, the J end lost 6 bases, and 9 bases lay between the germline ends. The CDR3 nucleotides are TGCGCCAGCAGCCAATCAGAAGCGGATACGCAGTATTTT. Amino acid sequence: CASSQSEADTQYF.

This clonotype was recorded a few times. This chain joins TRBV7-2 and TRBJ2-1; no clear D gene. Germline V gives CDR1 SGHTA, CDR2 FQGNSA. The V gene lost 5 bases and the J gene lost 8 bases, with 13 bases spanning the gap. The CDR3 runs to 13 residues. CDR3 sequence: CASSNPNGYEQFF. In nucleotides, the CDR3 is TGTGCCAGCAGCAACCCCAACGGCTATGAGCAGTTCTTC.

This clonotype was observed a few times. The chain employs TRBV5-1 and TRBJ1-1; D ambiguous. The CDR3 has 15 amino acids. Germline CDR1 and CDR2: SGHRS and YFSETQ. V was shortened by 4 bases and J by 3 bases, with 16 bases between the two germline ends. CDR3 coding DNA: TGCGCCAGCAGCCCGGAGGAGGGCTGGTACACTGAAGCTTTCTTT. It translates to CASSPEEGWYTEAFF.

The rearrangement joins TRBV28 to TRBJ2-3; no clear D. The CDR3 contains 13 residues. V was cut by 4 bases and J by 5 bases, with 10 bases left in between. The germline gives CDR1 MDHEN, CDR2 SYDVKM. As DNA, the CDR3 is TGTGCCAGCAGTTCCCCTGGTCAAGATACGCAGTATTTT. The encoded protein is CASSSPGQDTQYF.

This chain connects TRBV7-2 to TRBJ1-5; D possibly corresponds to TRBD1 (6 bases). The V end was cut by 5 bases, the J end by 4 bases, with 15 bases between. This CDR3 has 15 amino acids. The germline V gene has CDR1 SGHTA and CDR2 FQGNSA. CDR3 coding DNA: TGTGCCAGCAGCCCTGGGGGGGCTTTGAATCAGCCCCAGCATTTT. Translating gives CASSPGGALNQPQHF.